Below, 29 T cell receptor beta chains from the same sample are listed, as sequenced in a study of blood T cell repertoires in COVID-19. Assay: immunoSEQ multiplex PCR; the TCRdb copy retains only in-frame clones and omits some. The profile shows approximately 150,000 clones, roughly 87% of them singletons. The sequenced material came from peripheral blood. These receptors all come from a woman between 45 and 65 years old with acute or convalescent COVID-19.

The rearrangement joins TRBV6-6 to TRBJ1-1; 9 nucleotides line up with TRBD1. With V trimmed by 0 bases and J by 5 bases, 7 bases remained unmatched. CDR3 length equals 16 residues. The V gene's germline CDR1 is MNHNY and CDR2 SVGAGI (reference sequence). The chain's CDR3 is CASSYSIGQGYTEAFF. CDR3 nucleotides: TGTGCCAGCAGTTACTCGATAGGACAGGGGTATACTGAAGCTTTCTTT.

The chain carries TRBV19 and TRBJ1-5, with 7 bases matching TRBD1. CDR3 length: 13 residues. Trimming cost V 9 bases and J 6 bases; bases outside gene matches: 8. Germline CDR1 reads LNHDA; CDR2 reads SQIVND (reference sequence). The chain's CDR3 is CASLHRGGQPQHF. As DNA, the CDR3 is TGTGCCAGCCTACACAGGGGTGGTCAGCCCCAGCATTTT.

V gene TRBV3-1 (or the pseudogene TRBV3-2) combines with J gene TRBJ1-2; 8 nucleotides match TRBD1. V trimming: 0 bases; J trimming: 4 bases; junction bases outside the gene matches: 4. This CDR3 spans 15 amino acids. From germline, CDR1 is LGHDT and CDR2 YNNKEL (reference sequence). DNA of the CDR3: TGTGCCAGCAGCCAAGATTCGACAGGGGCCTATGGCTACACCTTC. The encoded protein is CASSQDSTGAYGYTF.

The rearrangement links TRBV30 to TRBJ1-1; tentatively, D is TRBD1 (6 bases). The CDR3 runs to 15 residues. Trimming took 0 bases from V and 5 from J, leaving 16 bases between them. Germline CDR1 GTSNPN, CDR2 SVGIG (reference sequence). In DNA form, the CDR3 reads TGTGCCTGGAGTGTTACCACCGGGGGGGCGACTGAAGCTTTCTTT. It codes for CAWSVTTGGATEAFF.

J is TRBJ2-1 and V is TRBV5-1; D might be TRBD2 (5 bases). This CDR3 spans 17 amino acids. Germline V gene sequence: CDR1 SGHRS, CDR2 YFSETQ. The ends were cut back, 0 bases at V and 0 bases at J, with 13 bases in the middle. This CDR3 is CASSLGGADLSYNEQFF. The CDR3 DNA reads TGCGCCAGCAGCTTGGGGGGAGCGGACCTCTCCTACAATGAGCAGTTCTTC.

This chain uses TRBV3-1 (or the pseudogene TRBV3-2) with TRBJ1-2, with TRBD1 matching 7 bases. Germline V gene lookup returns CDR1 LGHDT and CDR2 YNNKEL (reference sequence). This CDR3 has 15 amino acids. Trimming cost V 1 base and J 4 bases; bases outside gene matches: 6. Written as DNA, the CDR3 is TGTGCCAGCAGCCAAGGTAGGGGGCGCGGCTATGGCTACACCTTC. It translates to CASSQGRGRGYGYTF.

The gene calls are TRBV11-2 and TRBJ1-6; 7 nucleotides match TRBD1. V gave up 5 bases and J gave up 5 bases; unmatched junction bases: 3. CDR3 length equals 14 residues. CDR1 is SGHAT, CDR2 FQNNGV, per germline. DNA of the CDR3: TGTGCCAGCAGCACTGGACAGGATAATTCACCCCTCCACTTT. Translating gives CASSTGQDNSPLHF.

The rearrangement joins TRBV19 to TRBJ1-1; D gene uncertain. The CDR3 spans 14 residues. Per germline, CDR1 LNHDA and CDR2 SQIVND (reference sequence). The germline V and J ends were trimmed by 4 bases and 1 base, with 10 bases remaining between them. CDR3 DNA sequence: TGTGCCAGTAGTAATTGGCAGTCGAACACTGAAGCTTTCTTT. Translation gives CASSNWQSNTEAFF.

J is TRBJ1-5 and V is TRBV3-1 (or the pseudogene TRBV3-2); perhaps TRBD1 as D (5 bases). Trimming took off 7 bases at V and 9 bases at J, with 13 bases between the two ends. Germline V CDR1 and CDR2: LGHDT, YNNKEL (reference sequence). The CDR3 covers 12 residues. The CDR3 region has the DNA TGTGCCAGCACCAAGGGGAAGGGGCCCCAGCATTTT. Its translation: CASTKGKGPQHF.

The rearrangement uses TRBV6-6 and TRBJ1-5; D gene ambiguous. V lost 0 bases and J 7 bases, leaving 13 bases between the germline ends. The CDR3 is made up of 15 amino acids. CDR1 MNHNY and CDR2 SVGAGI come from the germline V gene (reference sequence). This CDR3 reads CASSYSRSGSQPQHF. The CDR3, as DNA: TGTGCCAGCAGTTACTCGAGAAGCGGGAGCCAGCCCCAGCATTTT.

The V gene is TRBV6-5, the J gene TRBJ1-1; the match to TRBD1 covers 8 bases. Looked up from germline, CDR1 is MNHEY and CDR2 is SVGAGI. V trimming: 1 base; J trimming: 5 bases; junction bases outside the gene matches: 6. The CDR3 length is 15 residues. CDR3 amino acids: CASSYWRTGQTEAFF. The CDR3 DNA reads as TGTGCCAGCAGTTACTGGAGGACAGGGCAAACTGAAGCTTTCTTT.

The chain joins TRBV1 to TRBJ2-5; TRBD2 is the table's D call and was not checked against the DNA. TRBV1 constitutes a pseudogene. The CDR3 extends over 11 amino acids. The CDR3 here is CTWERPKTQYF. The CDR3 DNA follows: TGCACCTGGGAGAGGCCTAAGACCCAGTACTTC.

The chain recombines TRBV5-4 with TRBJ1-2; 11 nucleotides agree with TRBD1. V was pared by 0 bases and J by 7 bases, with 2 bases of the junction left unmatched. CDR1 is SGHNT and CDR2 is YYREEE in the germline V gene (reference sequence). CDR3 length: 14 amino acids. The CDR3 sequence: CASSLGTGGRGYTF. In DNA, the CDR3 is TGTGCCAGCAGCTTGGGGACAGGGGGCCGTGGCTACACCTTC.

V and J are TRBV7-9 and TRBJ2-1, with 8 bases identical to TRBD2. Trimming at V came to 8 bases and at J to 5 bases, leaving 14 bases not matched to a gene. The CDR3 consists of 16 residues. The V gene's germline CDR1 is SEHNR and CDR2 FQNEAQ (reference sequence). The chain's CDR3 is CASAGGLAGGHNEQFF. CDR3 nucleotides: TGTGCCAGCGCCGGGGGGCTAGCGGGCGGCCACAATGAGCAGTTCTTC. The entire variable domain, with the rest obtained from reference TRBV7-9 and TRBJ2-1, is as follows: DTGVSQNPRHKITKRGQNVTFRCDPISEHNRLYWYRQTLGQGPEFLTYFQNEAQLEKSRLLSDRFSAERPKGSFSTLEIQRTEQGDSAMYLCASAGGLAGGHNEQFFGPGTRLTVL.

CDR3 nucleotides: TGTGCCAGCCGGGGGGACATTGGCACAGATACGCAGTATTTT. It translates to CASRGDIGTDTQYF. This rearrangement joins TRBV28 to TRBJ2-3; D possibly corresponds to TRBD2 (7 bases). Trimming left V 8 bases short and J 1 base short, with 13 bases between. This CDR3 region has 14 residues. CDR1 is MDHEN and CDR2 is SYDVKM in the germline V gene.

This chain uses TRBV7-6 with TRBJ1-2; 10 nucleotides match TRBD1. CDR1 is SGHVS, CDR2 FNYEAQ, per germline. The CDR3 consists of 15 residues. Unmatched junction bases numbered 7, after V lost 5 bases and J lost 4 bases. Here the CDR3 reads CASSRTGTGVYGYTF. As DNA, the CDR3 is TGTGCCAGCAGCCGTACCGGGACAGGGGTCTATGGCTACACCTTC.

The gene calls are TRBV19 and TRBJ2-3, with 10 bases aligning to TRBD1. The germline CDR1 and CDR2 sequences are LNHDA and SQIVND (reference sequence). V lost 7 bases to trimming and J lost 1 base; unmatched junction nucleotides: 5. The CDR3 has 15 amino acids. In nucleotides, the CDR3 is TGTGCCAGTACCATGGGGACAGGGGGCACAGATACGCAGTATTTT. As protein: CASTMGTGGTDTQYF.

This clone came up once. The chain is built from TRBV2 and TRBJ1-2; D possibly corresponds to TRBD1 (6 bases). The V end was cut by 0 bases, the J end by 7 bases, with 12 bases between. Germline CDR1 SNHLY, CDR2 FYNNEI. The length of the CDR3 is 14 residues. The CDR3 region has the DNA TGTGCCAGCAGTGAAGCTGTCAGGGGAAGTGGCTACACCTTC. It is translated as CASSEAVRGSGYTF. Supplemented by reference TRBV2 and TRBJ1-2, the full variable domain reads EPEVTQTPSHQVTQMGQEVILRCVPISNHLYFYWYRQILGQKVEFLVSFYNNEISEKSEIFDDQFSVERPDGSNFTLKIRSTKLEDSAMYFCASSEAVRGSGYTFGSGTRLTVV.

CDR3 DNA sequence: TGTGCCAGCAGTGACCCGCATAGAAGGGGAACGGTGCGCACCGGGGAGCTGTTTTTT. Protein sequence: CASSDPHRRGTVRTGELFF. This rearrangement joins TRBV6-4 to TRBJ2-2; D might be TRBD1 (5 bases). The germline V and J ends were trimmed by 2 bases and 4 bases, with 23 bases remaining between them. Germline lookup yields CDR1 MRHNA and CDR2 SNTAGT. This CDR3 comprises 19 residues.

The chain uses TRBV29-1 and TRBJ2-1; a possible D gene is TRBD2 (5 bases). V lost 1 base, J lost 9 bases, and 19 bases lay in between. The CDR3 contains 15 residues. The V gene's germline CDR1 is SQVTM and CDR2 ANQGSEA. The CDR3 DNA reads TGCAGCGTTGAAGCTCGGACGGGGAAACCGAGTGAGCAGTTCTTC. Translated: CSVEARTGKPSEQFF.

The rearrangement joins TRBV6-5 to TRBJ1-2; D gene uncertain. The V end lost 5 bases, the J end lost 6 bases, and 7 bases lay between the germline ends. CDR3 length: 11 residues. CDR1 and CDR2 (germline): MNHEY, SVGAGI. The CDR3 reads CASSRTDGYTF. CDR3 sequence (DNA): TGTGCCAGCAGTCGCACGGATGGCTACACCTTC.

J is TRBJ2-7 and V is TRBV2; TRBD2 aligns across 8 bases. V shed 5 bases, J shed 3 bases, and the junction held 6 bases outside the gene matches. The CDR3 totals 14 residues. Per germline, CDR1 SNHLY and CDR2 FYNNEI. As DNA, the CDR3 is TGTGCCAGCAGTTCGGCGGGGGGCGTCTACGAGCAGTACTTC. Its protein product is CASSSAGGVYEQYF.

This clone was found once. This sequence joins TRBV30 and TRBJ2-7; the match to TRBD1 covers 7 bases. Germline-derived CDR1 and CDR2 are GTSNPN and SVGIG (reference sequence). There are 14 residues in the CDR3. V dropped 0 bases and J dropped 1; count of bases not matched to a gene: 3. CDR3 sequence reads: CAWSVGRGSYEQYF. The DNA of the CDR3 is TGTGCCTGGAGTGTAGGCAGGGGGTCCTACGAGCAGTACTTC.

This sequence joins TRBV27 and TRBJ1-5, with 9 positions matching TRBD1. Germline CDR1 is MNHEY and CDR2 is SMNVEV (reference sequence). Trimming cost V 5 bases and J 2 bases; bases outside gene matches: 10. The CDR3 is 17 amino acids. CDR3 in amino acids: CASSPGTGKEGNQPQHF. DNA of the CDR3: TGTGCCAGCAGTCCCGGGACAGGGAAAGAAGGCAATCAGCCCCAGCATTTT.

In nucleotides, the CDR3 is TGTGCCAGCAGCCTAAAACAGGGAAACACCATATATTTT. Its translation: CASSLKQGNTIYF. The chain recombines TRBV6-5 with TRBJ1-3; D uncertain. There are 13 residues in the CDR3. Germline-derived CDR1 and CDR2 are MNHEY and SVGAGI. Trimming removed 6 bases from V and 4 bases from J, with 10 bases in between.

CDR3 in amino acids: CASSLTGGDNSPLHF. CDR3 bases: TGTGCCAGCAGCTTAACGGGCGGGGATAATTCACCCCTCCACTTT. This chain connects TRBV7-3 to TRBJ1-6; D is unresolved. The CDR3 runs 15 residues. CDR1 and CDR2 from the germline V gene are SGHTA and FQGTGA. V was clipped by 0 bases and J by 5 bases, with 8 bases between them.

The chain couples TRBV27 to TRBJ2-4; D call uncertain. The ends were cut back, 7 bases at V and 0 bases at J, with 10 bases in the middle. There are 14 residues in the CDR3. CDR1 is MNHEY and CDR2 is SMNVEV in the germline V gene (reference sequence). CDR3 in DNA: TGTGCCAGCATGGCAGACTTAGCCAAAAACATTCAGTACTTC. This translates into CASMADLAKNIQYF.

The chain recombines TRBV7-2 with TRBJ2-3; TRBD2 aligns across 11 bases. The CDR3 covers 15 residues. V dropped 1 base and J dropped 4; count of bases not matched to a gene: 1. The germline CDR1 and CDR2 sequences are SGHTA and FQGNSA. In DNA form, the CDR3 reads TGTGCCAGCAGCTTAGGACTAGCGGGGCCAGATACGCAGTATTTT. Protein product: CASSLGLAGPDTQYF.

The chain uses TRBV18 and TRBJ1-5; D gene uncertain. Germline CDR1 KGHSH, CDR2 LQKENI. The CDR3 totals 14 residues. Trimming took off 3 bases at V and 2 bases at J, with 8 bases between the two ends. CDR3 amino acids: CASSPMQGNQPQHF. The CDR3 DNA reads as TGTGCCAGCTCACCCATGCAGGGCAATCAGCCCCAGCATTTT.